These 28 T cell receptor beta chains were sequenced from one sample in a study of cytomegalovirus exposure and HLA in healthy donors. With 60 Vbeta and 13 Jbeta primers, the PCR was carried out. The repertoire was sequenced with immunoSEQ multiplex PCR; TCRdb's copy has only in-frame clones and lacks some. Of about 110,000 clones listed, approximately 70% are singletons. What was sequenced was PBMCs. These receptors all stem from a boy under 18 in good health and CMV-seronegative.

This clone was detected once. The genes are TRBV5-1 and TRBJ2-2; 7 positions agree with TRBD1. In germline, CDR1 is SGHRS, CDR2 YFSETQ. The J segment lost 1 base and the V segment lost 3 bases, leaving 0 bases of the junction unmatched. The CDR3 totals 14 residues. The CDR3 loop reads CASSWTGNTGELFF. The CDR3 DNA is TGCGCCAGCAGCTGGACAGGGAACACCGGGGAGCTGTTTTTT.

The chain combines TRBV30 with TRBJ1-2; 8 bases map to TRBD1. The J segment lost 4 bases and the V segment lost 2 bases, leaving 3 bases of the junction unmatched. This CDR3 is 13 amino acids long. Germline lookup yields CDR1 GTSNPN and CDR2 SVGIG (reference sequence). As DNA, the CDR3 is TGTGCCTGGAGTCCAGGGGGCGCCTATGGCTACACCTTC. This encodes CAWSPGGAYGYTF.

The chain has TRBV5-1 and TRBJ1-5; tentative D call: TRBD1 (5 bases). Germline CDR1 SGHRS, CDR2 YFSETQ. V dropped 5 bases and J dropped 2 bases, with 17 bases sitting between them. This CDR3 spans 16 amino acids. The CDR3 DNA reads TGCGCCAGCAGTCTGGGGCCGCCGGGAGGCAATCAGCCCCAGCATTTT. Translated: CASSLGPPGGNQPQHF.

This clone was recorded once. CDR3 amino acids: CASSLLTFQTFF. CDR3 coding DNA: TGTGCCAGCAGTCTCCTAACTTTCCAAACTTTCTTT. The gene calls are TRBV28 and TRBJ1-1; D call uncertain. The CDR3 extends over 12 amino acids. Germline lookup yields CDR1 MDHEN and CDR2 SYDVKM. V was trimmed by 5 bases and J by 12 bases, leaving 16 bases between them.

The chain uses TRBV11-2 and TRBJ2-2; no reliable D call. The CDR3 contains 15 residues. The V and J ends lost 1 base and 3 bases respectively, with 9 bases between them. CDR1 and CDR2 from the germline V gene are SGHAT and FQNNGV. CDR3 coding DNA: TGTGCCAGCAGCTTAGGTACTTCGTACACCGGGGAGCTGTTTTTT. This codes for CASSLGTSYTGELFF.

This clone was seen a few times. This sample includes further DNA sequences coding for the same CDR3. The V and J genes are TRBV5-4 and TRBJ2-7; D gene uncertain. The V gene's germline CDR1 is SGHNT and CDR2 YYREEE (reference sequence). The CDR3 sequence is 13 residues long. The germline V and J ends were trimmed by 0 bases and 2 bases, with 6 bases remaining between them. The CDR3 protein is CASSLGGPYEQYF. CDR3 in DNA: TGTGCCAGCAGCTTGGGAGGCCCCTACGAGCAGTACTTC.

This rearrangement joins TRBV30 to TRBJ1-3, with D possibly being TRBD1 (5 bases). The CDR3 is 12 residues long. V shed 3 bases and J shed 4 bases, with 7 bases lying between them. Per the germline V gene, CDR1 is GTSNPN and CDR2 is SVGIG (reference sequence). The DNA of the CDR3 is TGTGCCTGGAGGGAGGGGGGAAACACCATATATTTT. It yields the protein CAWREGGNTIYF.

CDR3 sequence (DNA): TGCGCCAGCAGCCCTAATGGAGGGACAGCCTACGAGCAGTACTTC. Amino acid sequence: CASSPNGGTAYEQYF. This chain uses TRBV5-1 with TRBJ2-7, with D possibly being TRBD1 (7 bases). Germline loops: CDR1 SGHRS, CDR2 YFSETQ. V lost 4 bases and J lost 2, with 16 bases in between. CDR3 size: 15 residues. The variable domain in full, with the rest retrieved from reference TRBV5-1 and TRBJ2-7, is KAGVTQTPRYLIKTRGQQVTLSCSPISGHRSVSWYQQTPGQGLQFLFEYFSETQRNKGNFPGRFSGRQFSNSRSEMNVSTLELGDSALYLCASSPNGGTAYEQYFGPGTRLTVT.

This clone occurred a few times. V gene TRBV7-9 combines with J gene TRBJ2-1, with 11 nucleotides matching TRBD2. Germline values: CDR1 SEHNR, CDR2 FQNEAQ (reference sequence). With V trimmed by 5 bases and J by 10 bases, 10 bases remained unmatched. CDR3 size: 15 residues. CDR3 bases: TGTGCCAGCAGCCGGATTAGCGGGGGGGCCGAGGAGCAGTTCTTC. Protein sequence: CASSRISGGAEEQFF.

V is TRBV4-3 and J is TRBJ1-5; TRBD1 matches 12 bases. Trimming removed 5 bases from V and 6 bases from J; junction bases left unmatched: 5. This CDR3 region has 15 residues. From germline, CDR1 is LGHNA and CDR2 YSLEER. The CDR3 loop reads CASSSGTGGGQPQHF. The CDR3 region has the DNA TGCGCCAGCAGCTCCGGGACAGGGGGCGGTCAGCCCCAGCATTTT.

This rearrangement joins TRBV5-6 to TRBJ1-1; no reliable D call. V lost 1 base and J lost 7, with 14 bases in between. The CDR3 is 14 residues long. CDR1 SGHDT and CDR2 YYEEEE come from the germline V gene. The CDR3: CASSLWSLNGEAFF. For the CDR3, the DNA is TGTGCCAGCAGCTTGTGGAGTTTGAACGGTGAAGCTTTCTTT.

The chain is built from TRBV5-6 and TRBJ1-2, with D hard to call. CDR1 is SGHDT, CDR2 YYEEEE, per germline. V lost 4 bases and J 4 bases, leaving 11 bases between the germline ends. This CDR3 has 13 residues. CDR3 residues: CASSPPGAYGYTF. The CDR3 DNA reads as TGTGCCAGCAGCCCTCCGGGAGCCTATGGCTACACCTTC.

The rearrangement uses TRBV6-1 and TRBJ1-4; D not resolved. Germline V gene data show CDR1 as MNHNS and CDR2 as SASEGT. The CDR3 contains 11 residues. Trimming removed 6 bases from V and 6 bases from J, with 5 bases in between. In DNA, the CDR3 is TGTGCCAGCAGGGAGTATGAAAAACTGTTTTTT. Residues: CASREYEKLFF.

V gene TRBV27 combines with J gene TRBJ2-7, with TRBD1 matching 11 bases. V shed 2 bases and J 7 bases; nucleotides not matched to a gene: 7. The CDR3 loop spans 15 amino acids. Germline values: CDR1 MNHEY, CDR2 SMNVEV (reference sequence). The CDR3 nucleotides are TGTGCCAGCAGTTTAACCGGGACAGGGGGTTGGGAGCAGTACTTC. Amino acid sequence: CASSLTGTGGWEQYF.

The chain carries TRBV5-1 and TRBJ1-2; D not resolved. Between the trimmed V and J ends, which lost 0 bases and 6 bases, there was a span of 9 bases. The CDR3 has 13 amino acids. The V gene's germline CDR1 is SGHRS and CDR2 YFSETQ. In nucleotides, the CDR3 is TGCGCCAGCAGCTTGGGGGCCAGTAATGGCTACACCTTC. This gives the protein CASSLGASNGYTF.

This chain joins TRBV5-4 and TRBJ1-2, with D perhaps matching TRBD1 (6 bases). CDR3 size: 13 residues. CDR1 SGHNT and CDR2 YYREEE come from the germline V gene (reference sequence). Trimming cost V 3 bases and J 4 bases, with 10 bases left between them. The CDR3 DNA follows: TGTGCCAGCAGCTCGAAGGGGGTCTATGGCTACACCTTC. Encoded protein: CASSSKGVYGYTF.

J is TRBJ1-1 and V is TRBV2, with D possibly being TRBD1 (6 bases). The length of the CDR3 is 14 residues. Germline lookup yields CDR1 SNHLY and CDR2 FYNNEI. V was pared by 4 bases and J by 3 bases, with 12 bases between. CDR3 nucleotides: TGTGCCAGCAGTGCCATGGGGGCCGACACTGAAGCTTTCTTT. It translates to CASSAMGADTEAFF.

The chain joins TRBV10-3 to TRBJ1-2; TRBD1 matches at 7 bases. Unmatched junction bases numbered 4, after V lost 0 bases and J lost 6 bases. The CDR3 extends over 14 amino acids. Germline loops: CDR1 ENHRY, CDR2 SYGVKD. The CDR3 loop is CAISESRTGDGYTF. The CDR3 nucleotides are TGTGCCATCAGTGAGTCGAGGACAGGAGATGGCTACACCTTC.

V usage is TRBV10-1 and J usage is TRBJ2-7, with TRBD2 identical over 13 bases. V lost 7 bases and J lost 4; bases outside the gene matches: 1. CDR3 length equals 13 residues. CDR1 WNHNN and CDR2 SYGVQD come from the germline V gene (reference sequence). The CDR3 loop is CASKGLAGYEQYF. The CDR3 bases are TGCGCCAGCAAGGGACTAGCGGGGTACGAGCAGTACTTC.

V and J are TRBV5-1 and TRBJ1-4; 7 bases match TRBD1. Per germline, CDR1 SGHRS and CDR2 YFSETQ. V shed 0 bases and J 5 bases; nucleotides not matched to a gene: 4. The CDR3 is 15 residues long. The CDR3 DNA is TGCGCCAGCAGCTTGGACCCAGGGGGAAATGAAAAACTGTTTTTT. Translation: CASSLDPGGNEKLFF.

This rearrangement joins TRBV10-1 to TRBJ2-7; D unresolved. The CDR3 runs to 17 residues. Germline V gene lookup returns CDR1 WNHNN and CDR2 SYGVQD (reference sequence). V lost 0 bases to trimming and J lost 0 bases, with 15 bases between them. The CDR3 bases are TGCGCCAGCAGTGAGTCGAAATTGGCCGACAACTCCTACGAGCAGTACTTC. It yields the protein CASSESKLADNSYEQYF.

In DNA form, the CDR3 reads TGTGCCAGCAGTGAAGGCTTTTGGGCAGTTATTGAAGCTTTCTTT. Amino acid sequence: CASSEGFWAVIEAFF. The V and J genes are TRBV6-1 and TRBJ1-1; D is undetermined. The CDR3 spans 15 residues. The germline CDR1 and CDR2 sequences are MNHNS and SASEGT. Trimming pared 1 base from V and 7 bases from J, leaving 16 bases between.

The chain couples TRBV30 to TRBJ2-5; no clear D. The J call is in doubt because the DNA end fits TRBJ2-7 better. Looked up from germline, CDR1 is GTSNPN and CDR2 is SVGIG (reference sequence). The CDR3 totals 12 residues. CDR3 nucleotide sequence: TGTGCCTGGAGCCAGCGATCCCACGAGCAGTACTTC. This translates into CAWSQRSHEQYF.

The chain links TRBV4-1 to TRBJ2-3, with D unclear. The ends were cut back, 0 bases at V and 2 bases at J, with 12 bases in the middle. The CDR3 covers 16 residues. CDR1 and CDR2 from the germline V gene are MGHRA and YSYEKL. In DNA form, the CDR3 reads TGCGCCAGCAGCCAAGATCTCGCCGCGAACACAGATACGCAGTATTTT. Protein: CASSQDLAANTDTQYF.

The chain links TRBV2 to TRBJ1-5; possible D gene TRBD1, 6 bases. This CDR3 region has 16 residues. The germline CDR1 and CDR2 sequences are SNHLY and FYNNEI. V lost 4 bases, J lost 2 bases, and 15 bases lay in between. The CDR3 nucleotides are TGTGCCAGCAGTGCTCAACAGGGATCGCGCAATCAGCCCCAGCATTTT. It is translated as CASSAQQGSRNQPQHF.

There are a few counts of this clone. V is TRBV18 and J is TRBJ1-5, with D tentatively TRBD1 (5 bases). V was pared by 2 bases and J by 11 bases, with 10 bases between. There are 12 residues in the CDR3. Germline loops: CDR1 KGHSH, CDR2 LQKENI. The CDR3 nucleotides are TGTGCCAGCTCACCAGACAGTGCAGCCCAGCATTTT. Amino acids: CASSPDSAAQHF.

The V gene is TRBV29-1, the J gene TRBJ2-7; D is possibly TRBD1 (6 bases). The CDR3 consists of 13 residues. The germline V and J ends were trimmed by 7 bases and 4 bases, with 17 bases remaining between them. CDR1 and CDR2 (germline): SQVTM, ANQGSEA. This CDR3 reads CSATSGHEYEQYF. CDR3 DNA sequence: TGCAGCGCCACCTCGGGACATGAGTACGAGCAGTACTTC.

This chain connects TRBV6-5 to TRBJ1-6, with 7 bases matching TRBD1. The CDR3 loop spans 15 amino acids. Germline-derived CDR1 and CDR2 are MNHEY and SVGAGI. V lost 11 bases and J lost 2; bases outside the gene matches: 9. This chain's CDR3 is CAVPRQGPYNSPLHF. CDR3 coding DNA: TGTGCCGTTCCGAGACAGGGCCCCTATAATTCACCCCTCCACTTT.